This is a list of T cell receptor beta chains from one sample in a study of cytomegalovirus exposure and HLA in healthy donors. The protocol was immunoSEQ multiplex PCR, while the TCRdb copy is restricted to in-frame clones and leaves out a portion. The table records approximately 190,000 clones, around 82% of them present only once. Material for sequencing was PBMCs. The receptors were gathered from a middle-aged man in good health and CMV-seropositive. Each CDR3 is given with its conserved first and last residue. Each record gives: V gene, clone size, D gene, J gene, CDR3 DNA, CDR3 protein. D genes are given only for firm matches. Size is omitted from some rows. Given values are once, few, many or a class for expanded clones.

TRBV13	.	.	TRBJ1-5	TGTGCCAGCAGCTTAGGGGGCATTTATCAGCCCCAGCATTTT	CASSLGGIYQPQHF
TRBV4-3	.	.	TRBJ2-2	TGCGCCAGCAGCCAAGATATTAGCACGGGACATCACGGGGAGCTGTTTTTT	CASSQDISTGHHGELFF
TRBV15	.	TRBD1	TRBJ1-5	TGTGCCACCAGCAGGGACAGGGGAAGGGGGAACAATCAGCCCCAGCATTTT	CATSRDRGRGNNQPQHF
TRBV7-6	.	TRBD1	TRBJ2-7	TGTGCCAGCAGCCCCGGACAGGGGGCCGTATCCTACGAGCAGTACTTC	CASSPGQGAVSYEQYF
TRBV5-4	.	TRBD2	TRBJ2-5	TGTGCCAGCAGCGACGCTAGCGGGCACCAAGAGACCCAGTACTTC	CASSDASGHQETQYF
TRBV27	.	.	TRBJ1-5	TGTGCCAGCAGCCCGAGGGGCAATCAGCCCCAGCATTTT	CASSPRGNQPQHF
TRBV9	.	.	TRBJ1-2	TGTGCCAGCAGCGTAGATCCAGGGACTAACTATGGCTACACCTTC	CASSVDPGTNYGYTF
TRBV5-4	.	TRBD2	TRBJ2-2	TGTGCCAGCAGCTTAGCGGGAGGTAACACCGGGGAGCTGTTTTTT	CASSLAGGNTGELFF
TRBV5-1	few	TRBD2	TRBJ2-5	TGCGCCAGCAGTCCTAGCGGGAGGTCGGAGACCCAGTACTTC	CASSPSGRSETQYF
TRBV25-1	.	TRBD1	TRBJ2-7	TGTGCCAGCAGTGACCCCGGGACAGGGGGCTACTACGAGCAGTACTTC	CASSDPGTGGYYEQYF
TRBV18	.	.	TRBJ2-7	TGTGCCAGTCGCCTCGGGACAAACTCCTACGAGCAGTACTTC	CASRLGTNSYEQYF
TRBV11-2	.	.	TRBJ2-1	TGTGCCAGCACCCCGGCGGTCGAAGGTTGGGATGAGCAGTTCTTC	CASTPAVEGWDEQFF
TRBV9	.	.	TRBJ2-1	TGTGCCAGCAGCCGCCAATTAGCCAATGAGCAGTTCTTC	CASSRQLANEQFF
TRBV27	.	TRBD1	TRBJ2-7	TGTGCCAGCAGTTTATCGCGACAGGGATTGGGCGAGCAGTACTTC	CASSLSRQGLGEQYF
TRBV11-2	.	.	TRBJ2-7	TGTGCCAGCAGCTTAGTGCAGGGGAGACGCTACGAGCAGTACTTC	CASSLVQGRRYEQYF
TRBV5-4	.	TRBD2	TRBJ2-1	TGTGCCAGCAGCTCCGGGACTAGCGGATACAATGAGCAGTTCTTC	CASSSGTSGYNEQFF
TRBV2	.	.	TRBJ1-4	TGTGCCAGCAGCCTCAGGGTTTGGGAAAAACTGTTTTTT	CASSLRVWEKLFF
TRBV5-6	.	TRBD2	TRBJ2-1	TGTGCCAGCAGCTCGACACCGGGACTAGCGGGAGTTAATGAGCAGTTCTTC	CASSSTPGLAGVNEQFF
TRBV9	.	TRBD2	TRBJ2-7	TGTGCCAGCAGCCCCGGTGAGGGAGGGTCCTACGAGCAGTACTTC	CASSPGEGGSYEQYF
TRBV6-1	.	.	TRBJ1-1	TGTGCCAGCAGTGAAGCACACAGGGTAAACACTGAAGCTTTCTTT	CASSEAHRVNTEAFF
TRBV7-8	.	.	TRBJ2-1	TGTGCCAGCAGCTTAGCGCAAGGCGGGATGGATGAGCAGTTCTTC	CASSLAQGGMDEQFF
TRBV28	.	.	TRBJ2-2	TGTGCCAGCAGTTTATTGGGGGGATGGTCCACCGGGGAGCTGTTTTTT	CASSLLGGWSTGELFF
TRBV15	.	TRBD2	TRBJ2-3	TGTGCCACCAGCAGAGATGAGAGTCTAGCGGGAGTGAATACGCAGTATTTT	CATSRDESLAGVNTQYF
TRBV5-5	.	.	TRBJ2-7	TGTGCCAGCAGCTTTGGACTCCAGGACTACGAGCAGTACTTC	CASSFGLQDYEQYF
TRBV5-1	.	.	TRBJ1-6	TGCGCCAGCAGCTTGGCCTCTAATTCACCCCTCCACTTT	CASSLASNSPLHF
TRBV19	.	.	TRBJ2-5	TGTGCCAGTAGTAGGAAGACACAGCAAGAGACCCAGTACTTC	CASSRKTQQETQYF
TRBV6-5	few	TRBD1	TRBJ2-1	TGTGCCAGCAGTTACCCCGGGACAGGTGAGCAGTTCTTC	CASSYPGTGEQFF
TRBV11-3	.	TRBD2	TRBJ2-1	TGTGCCAGCAGCGAAGTGGGGACTAGCATCAATGAGCAGTTCTTC	CASSEVGTSINEQFF
TRBV7-9	once	.	TRBJ1-2	TGTTCCAGCAGCTTACTTTTGACACGCAACTATGGCTACACCTTC	CSSSLLLTRNYGYTF
TRBV7-9	once	TRBD1	TRBJ2-2	TGTGCCAGCCTCCGAGGGACAGGGGTTGGCGGGGAGCTGTTTTTT	CASLRGTGVGGELFF
TRBV5-8	.	TRBD1	TRBJ2-1	TGTGCCAGCAGCTTGGTGGGGGACAGGTACAATGAGCAGTTCTTC	CASSLVGDRYNEQFF
TRBV6-5	.	TRBD2	TRBJ2-5	TGTGCCAGCAGGGTGTACACTAGCGCCCAAGAGACCCAGTACTTC	CASRVYTSAQETQYF
TRBV27	.	.	TRBJ1-1	TGTGCCAGCAGTCTAGGGGGTAGTCCTGAAGCTTTCTTT	CASSLGGSPEAFF
TRBV5-1	.	TRBD1	TRBJ2-7	TGCGCCAGCAGCTTGAGGACAGGAGTCTACGAGCAGTACTTC	CASSLRTGVYEQYF
TRBV7-9	.	.	TRBJ1-3	TGTGCCAGCGACTCCCTCTCTGGAAACACCATATATTTT	CASDSLSGNTIYF
TRBV10-3	once	TRBD2	TRBJ2-1	TGTGCCATCAGGGGGACGGGACTAGCCTTAGACAATGAGCAGTTCTTC	CAIRGTGLALDNEQFF
TRBV29-1	.	.	TRBJ2-7	TGCAGCGTTGTGGGCGGGTACGAGCAGTACTTC	CSVVGGYEQYF
TRBV9	.	.	TRBJ1-3	TGTGCCAGCAGCGTAGGGGGCGGGGGTGGAAACACCATATATTTT	CASSVGGGGGNTIYF
TRBV7-9	.	.	TRBJ2-1	TGTGCCAGCACTTCTCACAATGAGCAGTTCTTC	CASTSHNEQFF
TRBV19	.	TRBD2	TRBJ2-1	TGTGCCAGTAGTATTAACGGCGGGAGCAATGAGCAGTTCTTC	CASSINGGSNEQFF
TRBV11-3	.	.	TRBJ1-1	TGTGCCAGCAGCCAGATGACAGGTTCTGAAGCTTTCTTT	CASSQMTGSEAFF
TRBV4-2	once	TRBD2	TRBJ2-7	TGTGCCAGCAGCCCTTCTGGCGGGAGCTACCACGAGCAGTACTTC	CASSPSGGSYHEQYF
TRBV28	.	.	TRBJ2-2	TGTGCCAGCAGCCTTAGCGGCGGGACCGGGGAGCTGTTTTTT	CASSLSGGTGELFF
TRBV5-1	once	.	TRBJ2-1	TGCGCCAGCAGCCTGCAGAGGAATGAGCAGTTCTTC	CASSLQRNEQFF
TRBV2	.	TRBD1	TRBJ2-7	TGTGCCAGCAGGGACAGGGGTGGGGAGCAGTACTTC	CASRDRGGEQYF
TRBV29-1	.	TRBD2	TRBJ2-1	TGCAGCGTAGTAGCGGGAGGGCCAGGGCATGAGCAGTTCTTC	CSVVAGGPGHEQFF
TRBV7-7	.	.	TRBJ1-2	TGTGCCAGCAGTTTAACCCTCAGGTCACCCATCTATAACTATGGCTACACCTTC	CASSLTLRSPIYNYGYTF